The 11 T cell receptor beta chains listed next were all sequenced from one sample in a study of prognosis after radiotherapy for stage I lung cancer (dated by TCRdb to about 2021). The instrument given in TCRdb is Illumina HiSeq 3000. Two rounds of multiplex PCR were used to amplify the TCR beta CDR3 region from genomic DNA. The first PCR round used primers specific to each TRBV and TRBJ gene, and the primer sequences were filed in Chinese patent CN105087789A. The public reads were quality trimmed at Q25 with fastp and then assembled into clones with MiXCR by TCRdb, keeping productive beta chains. Entries are consolidated by CDR3 protein sequence, retaining the most common genes and DNA. In this sample the table shows over 9,000 distinct CDR3 sequences, about 35% of which occur a single time. The top ten clonotypes cover roughly 50% of the sample. This material consisted of PBMCs, taken before or after stereotactic body radiation therapy (not recorded which). These receptors all come from a donor over 45 with non-small cell lung cancer.

This clonotype was observed many times. This chain joins TRBV3-1 and TRBJ2-7; tentatively, D is TRBD2 (6 bases). Deletions cut 0 bases from V and 6 bases from J, with 12 bases between. The CDR3 totals 14 residues. Germline V gene lookup returns CDR1 LGHDT and CDR2 YNNKEL (reference sequence). The CDR3, as DNA: TGTGCCAGCAGCCAAGATTCGGGGGAGGTCGAGCAGTACGTC. It specifies CASSQDSGEVEQYV.

Ten or more counts support this clonotype. This chain connects TRBV7-2 to TRBJ1-4; D is uncertain. Germline values: CDR1 SGHTA, CDR2 FQGNSA. V was trimmed by 4 bases and J by 0 bases, leaving 9 bases between them. This CDR3 comprises 15 residues. CDR3 DNA: TGTGCCAGCAGCTCACTGTCGGCAACTAATGAAAAACTGTTTTTT. Protein: CASSSLSATNEKLFF.

This clonotype has a count of ten or more. This rearrangement joins TRBV10-3 to TRBJ2-6; D assignment may be TRBD1 or TRBD2 (5 bases each). The V and J ends lost 1 base and 1 base respectively, with 17 bases between them. CDR1 ENHRY and CDR2 SYGVKD come from the germline V gene. The CDR3 consists of 19 residues. Here the CDR3 reads CAISEFVGGFRSGANVLTF. The CDR3 bases are TGTGCCATCAGTGAGTTTGTTGGGGGATTTCGTTCTGGGGCCAACGTCCTGACTTTC.

This clonotype was recorded at least ten times. The chain has TRBV18 and TRBJ2-3; TRBD2 matches at 9 bases. J was trimmed by 5 bases and V by 3 bases; bases with no gene match: 9. This CDR3 is 16 amino acids long. From germline, CDR1 is KGHSH and CDR2 LQKENI. The CDR3 protein is CASSPAVAGVGDTQYF. The CDR3 DNA reads TGTGCCAGCTCACCGGCAGTAGCGGGGGTTGGAGATACGCAGTATTTT.

Comment on this clonotype: A far larger clone is only one base removed, so a read error is likely. The CDR3 loop is CASSYDRDNQPQHF. CDR3 DNA sequence: TGTGCCAGCAGTTACGACAGGGACAATCAGCCCCAGCATTTT. The gene calls are TRBV6-9 and TRBJ1-5; TRBD1 matches at 7 bases. Trimming cost V 3 bases and J 3 bases; bases outside gene matches: 2. CDR3 length: 14 residues. Germline CDR1 is MNHGY and CDR2 is SVAAGI.

This clonotype has a count of ten or more. The chain uses TRBV13 and TRBJ2-3; tentatively, D is TRBD2 (6 bases). The CDR3 is 16 amino acids. Germline V gene data show CDR1 as PRHDT and CDR2 as FYEKMQ (reference sequence). V gave up 0 bases and J gave up 5 bases, with 15 bases separating them. CDR3 loop: CASSLGGGAPGDTQYF. Here the CDR3 DNA reads TGTGCCAGCAGCTTAGGAGGCGGGGCCCCAGGAGATACGCAGTATTTT.

This clonotype was detected ten times or more. The V gene is TRBV6-2 or TRBV6-3, the J gene TRBJ2-4, with D possibly TRBD1 on 7 matching bases. Germline loops: CDR1 MNHEY, CDR2 SVGEGT. The V end was cut by 2 bases, the J end by 6 bases, with 23 bases between. CDR3 length: 18 amino acids. The CDR3 loop is CASSYRHQGDTSRNIQYF. The DNA for the CDR3 is TGTGCCAGCAGTTACCGACACCAGGGGGATACTAGCAGAAACATTCAGTACTTC.

This clonotype is labeled as medium-sized (0.01 to 0.1%). This sequence joins TRBV19 and TRBJ1-2; D gene ambiguous. The V end lost 6 bases, the J end lost 8 bases, and 10 bases lay between the germline ends. Per germline, CDR1 LNHDA and CDR2 SQIVND (reference sequence). This CDR3 comprises 11 residues. The CDR3 region has the DNA TGTGCCAGTAGGCTCGGGAGGGGCTACACCTTC. This translates into CASRLGRGYTF.

This clonotype was counted many times. This chain uses TRBV15 with TRBJ1-3; unclear D gene. CDR3 length: 18 amino acids. The V and J ends lost 0 bases and 0 bases respectively, with 15 bases between them. Germline V gene sequence: CDR1 LNHNV, CDR2 YYDKDF (reference sequence). The CDR3 nucleotides read TGTGCCACCAGCAGAGATTCCCTCCAGGAGAGCTCTGGAAACACCATATATTTT. Encoded protein: CATSRDSLQESSGNTIYF.

This clonotype was picked up many times. This rearrangement joins TRBV20-1 to TRBJ1-5; D ambiguous. Trimming removed 5 bases from V and 4 bases from J, with 15 bases in between. Looked up from germline, CDR1 is DFQATT and CDR2 is SNEGSKA (reference sequence). The CDR3 loop spans 14 amino acids. The CDR3 protein is CSAWIGVLNQPQHF. The CDR3 bases are TGCAGTGCTTGGATTGGAGTACTAAATCAGCCCCAGCATTTT.

Points on this clonotype: This probably arose from a read error, given a far larger clone one base away. V is TRBV7-9 and J is TRBJ2-7; D gene uncertain. Germline values: CDR1 SEHNR, CDR2 FQNEAQ (reference sequence). CDR3 length equals 13 residues. The germline V and J ends were trimmed by 1 base and 6 bases, with 10 bases remaining between them. The CDR3 spells CASSLGQCGEQYF. The DNA of the CDR3 is TGTGCCAGCAGCTTAGGGCAGTGCGGCGAGCAGTACTTC.